This entry lists 11 T cell receptor beta chains sequenced from one sample in a study of T cell clusters in autoimmune cytopenias. One tube held mixed TRB-A and TRB-B primer pools for touch-down PCR. TCRdb derives one entry per CDR3 protein from the multiplex PCR reads, leaving out DNA. This table holds about 8,100 distinct CDR3 sequences. Each sample's input was approximately 0.25 ug genomic DNA, some 38,000 genome equivalents. Material: peripheral blood. These receptors came from a human donor with an autoimmune cytopenia or autoimmune hepatitis (not recorded which).

According to its frequency, this clonotype is medium-sized (0.01 to 0.1%). This sequence joins TRBV7-9 and TRBJ2-2; lacking DNA, the TRBD1 call made by TCRdb goes unchecked. This CDR3 has 14 amino acids. The V gene's germline CDR1 is SEHNR and CDR2 FQNEAQ (reference sequence). CDR3 loop: CASSLGQNTGELFF.

The chain is built from TRBV6-5 and TRBJ1-6. The CDR3 is 16 amino acids. Germline loops: CDR1 MNHEY, CDR2 SVGAGI. The CDR3: CASSYSIKRNNSPLHF.

This clonotype is deemed medium-sized by its frequency. V is TRBV18 and J is TRBJ1-1; the TCRdb D gene call, TRBD1, has no DNA to confirm it. This CDR3 has 15 residues. Germline V gene sequence: CDR1 KGHSH, CDR2 LQKENI. The CDR3 reads CASSPRPGKDAEAFF.

This clonotype is called medium-sized based on its frequency. This rearrangement joins TRBV6-1 to TRBJ2-1; TCRdb's D call of TRBD2 is untestable without DNA. CDR3 size: 16 residues. The germline V gene has CDR1 MNHNS and CDR2 SASEGT. CDR3 amino acids: CASRGQPGLAIYEQFF.

Judged by frequency, this clonotype is medium-sized. The gene calls are TRBV6-2 or TRBV6-3 and TRBJ1-2. Germline lookup yields CDR1 MNHEY and CDR2 SVGEGT. The CDR3 covers 13 residues. The CDR3 loop reads CASSYEAGYGYTF.

V gene TRBV19 combines with J gene TRBJ2-3; the TRBD1 assignment by TCRdb is unverifiable without DNA. The length of the CDR3 is 14 residues. Germline CDR1 and CDR2: LNHDA and SQIVND (reference sequence). The CDR3 sequence: CASSMGGGTDTQYF.

This clonotype shows up as medium-sized by frequency. CDR3 protein: CASSSYWTQPQHF. The chain has TRBV27 and TRBJ1-5. The CDR3 sequence is 13 residues long. Germline V lookup: CDR1 MNHEY, CDR2 SMNVEV (reference sequence).

The rearrangement links TRBV19 to TRBJ1-1; the D call of TRBD1 rests on TCRdb alone, since no DNA is present to check it. The CDR3 is made up of 15 amino acids. CDR1 LNHDA and CDR2 SQIVND come from the germline V gene (reference sequence). CDR3 region: CASRSPGHANTEAFF.

This chain connects TRBV5-1 to TRBJ2-3. The CDR3 sequence is 14 residues long. The germline CDR1 and CDR2 sequences are SGHRS and YFSETQ. The CDR3 is CASSLGGVTDTQYF.

The chain uses TRBV12-3 or TRBV12-4 and TRBJ1-2. The CDR3 loop spans 13 amino acids. The CDR3 sequence: CASSHIQVYGYTF.

The chain joins TRBV12-3 or TRBV12-4 to TRBJ1-6. The CDR3 length is 13 residues. The CDR3: CASTEREGSPLHF.